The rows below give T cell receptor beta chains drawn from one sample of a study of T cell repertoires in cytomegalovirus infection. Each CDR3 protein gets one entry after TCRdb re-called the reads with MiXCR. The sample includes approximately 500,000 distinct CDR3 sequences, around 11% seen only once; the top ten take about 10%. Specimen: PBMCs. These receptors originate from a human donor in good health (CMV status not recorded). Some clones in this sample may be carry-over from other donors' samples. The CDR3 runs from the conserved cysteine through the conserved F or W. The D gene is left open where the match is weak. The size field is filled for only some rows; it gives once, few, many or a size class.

TGTGCCAGCAGTTTTACACAGGGTGGAGGCTACACCTTC	CASSFTQGGGYTF	13	many	TRBV27	TRBJ1-2	-
TGTGCCAGCAGTTCATTCGGTCGGATAGGACTAACTAGCACAGATACGCAGTATTTT	CASSSFGRIGLTSTDTQYF	19	many	TRBV28	TRBJ2-3	-
TGTGCCAGCAGCCCCCCCGGCGGGTTGAACACCGGGGAGCTGTTTTTT	CASSPPGGLNTGELFF	16	many	TRBV7-9	TRBJ2-2	-
TGTGCCAGCAGTGAAGGGTGGTCAGACGATCAGCCCCAGCATTTT	CASSEGWSDDQPQHF	15	many	TRBV6-1	TRBJ1-5	-
TGTGCCAGCAGCTTAGAGTTGGAGGGTTGGTCTGAAGCTTTCTTT	CASSLELEGWSEAFF	15	many	TRBV11-2	TRBJ1-1	-
TGTGCCAGCAGCTTCGGTACCCTGGTCACCGGGGAGCTGTTTTTT	CASSFGTLVTGELFF	15	many	TRBV11-2	TRBJ2-2	-
TGTGCCAGCAGTTCCTCGACTAGCGGGGTGGTAGATACGCAGTATTTT	CASSSSTSGVVDTQYF	16	many	TRBV12-3/TRBV12-4	TRBJ2-3	TRBD2
TGCGCCAGCAGCTTGGCGGGGACGGTCCCTAACGAGCAGTACTTC	CASSLAGTVPNEQYF	15	many	TRBV5-1	TRBJ2-7	-
TGTGCTAGTGGTTTGGTACAGGGGGTAGACACCGGGGAGCTGTTTTTT	CASGLVQGVDTGELFF	16	-	TRBV12-5	TRBJ2-2	TRBD1
TGTGCCACCTCACGTCAGACAGGGGCCCGGAACACCGGGGAGCTGTTTTTT	CATSRQTGARNTGELFF	17	few	TRBV5-4	TRBJ2-2	TRBD1
TGTGCCAGCAGCACCTCCGAGGGGACTAGCGGGCGTTCAGATACGCAGTATTTT	CASSTSEGTSGRSDTQYF	18	many	TRBV7-9	TRBJ2-3	TRBD2
TGTGCCAGTAGTATAGATTCGAGCGGGACCCTATACAATGAGCAGTTCTTC	CASSIDSSGTLYNEQFF	17	-	TRBV19	TRBJ2-1	TRBD2
TGCGCCAGCAGCCGGACAGGGTTTGGTAGCAATCAGCCCCAGCATTTT	CASSRTGFGSNQPQHF	16	few	TRBV5-1	TRBJ1-5	TRBD1
TGTGCCAGCAGCCCAGGGACTAGCGGACAGTACTTC	CASSPGTSGQYF	12	many	TRBV7-2	TRBJ2-5	TRBD2